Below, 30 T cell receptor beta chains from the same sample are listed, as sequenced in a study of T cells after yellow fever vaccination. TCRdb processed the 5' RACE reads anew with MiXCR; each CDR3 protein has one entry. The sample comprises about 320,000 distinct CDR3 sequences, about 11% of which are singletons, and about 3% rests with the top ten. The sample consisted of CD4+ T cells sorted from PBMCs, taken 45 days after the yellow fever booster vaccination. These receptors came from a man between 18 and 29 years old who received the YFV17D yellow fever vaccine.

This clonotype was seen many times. CDR3 coding DNA: TGTGCCAGCAGTGTGGGCGGAGCCCAAGAGACCCAGTACTTC. Protein product: CASSVGGAQETQYF. The chain uses TRBV25-1 and TRBJ2-5; D remains ambiguous. Germline CDR1 and CDR2: MGHDK and SYGVNS. V was pared by 4 bases and J by 1 base, with 10 bases between. The CDR3 consists of 14 residues.

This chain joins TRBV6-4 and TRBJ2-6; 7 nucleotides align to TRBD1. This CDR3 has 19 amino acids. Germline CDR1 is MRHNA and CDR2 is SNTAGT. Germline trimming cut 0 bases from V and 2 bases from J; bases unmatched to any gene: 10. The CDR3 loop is CASSDSRGRGNPGANVLTF. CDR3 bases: TGTGCCAGCAGTGACTCGAGGGGCAGGGGGAATCCTGGGGCCAACGTCCTGACTTTC.

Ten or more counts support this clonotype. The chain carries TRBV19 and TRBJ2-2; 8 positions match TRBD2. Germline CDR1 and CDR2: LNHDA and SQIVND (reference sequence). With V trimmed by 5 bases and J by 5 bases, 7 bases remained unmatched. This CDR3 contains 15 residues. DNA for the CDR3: TGTGCCAGTAGTCGCGCGGGGGGCAAAACCGGGGAGCTGTTTTTT. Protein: CASSRAGGKTGELFF.

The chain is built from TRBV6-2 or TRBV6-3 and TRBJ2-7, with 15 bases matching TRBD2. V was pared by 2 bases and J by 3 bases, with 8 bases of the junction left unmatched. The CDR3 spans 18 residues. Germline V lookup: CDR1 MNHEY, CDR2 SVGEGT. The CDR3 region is CASSYRPGTSGGIYEQYF. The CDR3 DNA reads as TGTGCCAGCAGTTACCGTCCCGGGACTAGCGGGGGGATCTACGAGCAGTACTTC.

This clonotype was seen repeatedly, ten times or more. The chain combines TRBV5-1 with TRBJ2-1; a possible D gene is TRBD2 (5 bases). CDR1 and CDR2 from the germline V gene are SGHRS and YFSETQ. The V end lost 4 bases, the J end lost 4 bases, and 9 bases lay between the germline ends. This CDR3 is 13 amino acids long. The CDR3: CASSGRAYNEQFF. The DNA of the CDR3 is TGCGCCAGCAGCGGGCGGGCGTACAATGAGCAGTTCTTC.

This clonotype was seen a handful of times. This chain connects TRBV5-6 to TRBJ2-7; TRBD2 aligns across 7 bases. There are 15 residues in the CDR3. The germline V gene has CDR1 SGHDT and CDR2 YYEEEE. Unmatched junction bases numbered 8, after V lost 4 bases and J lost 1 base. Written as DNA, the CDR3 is TGTGCCAGCAGCCATAGGGAGGGTTGGTCCTACGAGCAGTACGTC. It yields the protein CASSHREGWSYEQYV.

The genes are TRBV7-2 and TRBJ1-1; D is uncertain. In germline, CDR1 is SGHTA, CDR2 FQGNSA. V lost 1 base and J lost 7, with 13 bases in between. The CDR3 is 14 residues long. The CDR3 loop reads CASSLVAVHLEAFF. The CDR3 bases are TGTGCCAGCAGCTTAGTCGCCGTACACCTTGAAGCTTTCTTT.

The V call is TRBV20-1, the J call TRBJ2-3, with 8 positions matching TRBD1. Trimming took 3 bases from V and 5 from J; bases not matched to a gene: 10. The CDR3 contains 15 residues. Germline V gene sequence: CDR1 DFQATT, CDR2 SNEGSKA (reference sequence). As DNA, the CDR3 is TGCAGTGCTAGTCCCGGACAGGGTGATCTAGATACGCAGTATTTT. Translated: CSASPGQGDLDTQYF.

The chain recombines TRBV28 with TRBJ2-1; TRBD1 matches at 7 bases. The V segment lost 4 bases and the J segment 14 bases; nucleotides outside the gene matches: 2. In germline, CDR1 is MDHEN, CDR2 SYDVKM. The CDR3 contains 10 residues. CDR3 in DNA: TGTGCCAGCAGTTCGACAGGGAAGTTCTTC. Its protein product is CASSSTGKFF.

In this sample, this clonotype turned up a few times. The chain's CDR3 is CASSRYMGSGANVLTF. The CDR3 DNA reads TGTGCCAGCAGCAGATATATGGGGTCTGGGGCCAACGTCCTGACTTTC. V is TRBV7-2 and J is TRBJ2-6; D gene ambiguous. Germline-derived CDR1 and CDR2 are SGHTA and FQGNSA. The CDR3 is 16 amino acids. Deletions cut 5 bases from V and 1 base from J, with 12 bases between.

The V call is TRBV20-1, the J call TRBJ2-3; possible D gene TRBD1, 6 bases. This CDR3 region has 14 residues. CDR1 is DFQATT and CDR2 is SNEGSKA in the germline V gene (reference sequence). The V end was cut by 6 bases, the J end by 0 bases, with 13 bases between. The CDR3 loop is CSAPGHSSTDTQYF. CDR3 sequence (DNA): TGCAGTGCCCCGGGACATTCTAGCACAGATACGCAGTATTTT.

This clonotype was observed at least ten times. The DNA for the CDR3 is TGTGCCAGCAGCTTAATGTGGGACTCCTACGAGCAGTACTTC. As protein: CASSLMWDSYEQYF. The chain employs TRBV7-2 and TRBJ2-7; D is unresolved. The CDR3 is made up of 14 amino acids. CDR1 and CDR2 (germline): SGHTA, FQGNSA. The ends were cut back, 2 bases at V and 0 bases at J, with 8 bases in the middle.

CDR3 in amino acids: CASSVGLRDTDTQYF. The DNA of the CDR3 is TGTGCCAGCAGCGTAGGTCTTAGGGACACAGATACGCAGTATTTT. The V gene is TRBV9, the J gene TRBJ2-3; the D is unclear. Germline lookup yields CDR1 SGDLS and CDR2 YYNGEE. Trimming shortened V by 0 bases and J by 2 bases, and 10 bases separated the two germline ends. The CDR3 is 15 residues long.

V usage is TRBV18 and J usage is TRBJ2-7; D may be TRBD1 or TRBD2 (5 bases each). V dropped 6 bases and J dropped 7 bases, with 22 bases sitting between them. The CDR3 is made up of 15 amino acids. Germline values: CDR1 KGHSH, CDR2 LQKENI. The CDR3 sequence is CASSPAVGARREQYF. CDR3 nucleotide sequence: TGTGCCAGCTCTCCAGCGGTCGGGGCCCGGCGAGAGCAGTACTTC.

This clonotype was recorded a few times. The CDR3 DNA follows: TGCGCCAGCAGCTTGGGGCCGGGACTAGCAGAGACCCAGTACTTC. Its protein product is CASSLGPGLAETQYF. The rearrangement uses TRBV5-1 and TRBJ2-5; 9 bases are shared with TRBD2. From germline, CDR1 is SGHRS and CDR2 YFSETQ. V lost 0 bases and J lost 4; bases outside the gene matches: 4. There are 15 residues in the CDR3.

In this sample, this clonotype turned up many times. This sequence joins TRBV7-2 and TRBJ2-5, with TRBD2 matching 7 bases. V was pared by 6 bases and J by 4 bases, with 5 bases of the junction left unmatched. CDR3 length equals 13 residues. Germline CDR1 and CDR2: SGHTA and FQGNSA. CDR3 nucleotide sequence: TGTGCCAGCAGTCTGGGGGGGGGAGAGACCCAGTACTTC. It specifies CASSLGGGETQYF.

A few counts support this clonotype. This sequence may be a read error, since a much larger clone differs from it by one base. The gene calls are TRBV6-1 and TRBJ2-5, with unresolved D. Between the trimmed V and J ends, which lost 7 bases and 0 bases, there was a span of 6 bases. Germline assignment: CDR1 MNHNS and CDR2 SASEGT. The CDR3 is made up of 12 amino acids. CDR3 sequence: CASTPYQETQYF. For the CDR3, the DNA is TGTGCCAGCACCCCGTACCAAGAGACCCAGTACTTC.

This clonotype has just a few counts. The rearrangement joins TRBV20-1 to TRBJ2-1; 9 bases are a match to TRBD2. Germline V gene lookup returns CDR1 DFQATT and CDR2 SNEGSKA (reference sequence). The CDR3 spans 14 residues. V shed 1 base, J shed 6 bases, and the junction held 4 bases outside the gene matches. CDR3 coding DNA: TGCAGTGCTAGAGGGCTAGCGGGGTTCAATGAGCAGTTCTTC. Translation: CSARGLAGFNEQFF.

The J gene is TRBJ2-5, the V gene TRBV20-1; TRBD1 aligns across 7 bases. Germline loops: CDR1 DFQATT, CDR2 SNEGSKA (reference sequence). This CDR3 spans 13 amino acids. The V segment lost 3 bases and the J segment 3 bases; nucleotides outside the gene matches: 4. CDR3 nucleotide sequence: TGCAGTGCTAGGGGGACAGTAGAAGAGACCCAGTACTTC. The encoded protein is CSARGTVEETQYF.

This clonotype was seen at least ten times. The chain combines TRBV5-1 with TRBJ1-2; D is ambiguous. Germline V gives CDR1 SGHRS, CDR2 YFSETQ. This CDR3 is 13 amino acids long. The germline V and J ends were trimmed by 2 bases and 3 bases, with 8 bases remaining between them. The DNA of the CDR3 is TGCGCCAGCAGCTTTGAGGTCGACTATGGCTACACCTTC. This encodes CASSFEVDYGYTF.

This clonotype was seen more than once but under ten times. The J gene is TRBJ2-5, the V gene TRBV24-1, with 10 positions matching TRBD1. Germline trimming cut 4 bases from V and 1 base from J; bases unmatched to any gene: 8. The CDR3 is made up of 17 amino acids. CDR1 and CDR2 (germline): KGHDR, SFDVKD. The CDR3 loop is CATSDSPGQGPQETQYF. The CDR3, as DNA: TGTGCCACCAGTGACTCACCGGGACAGGGGCCCCAAGAGACCCAGTACTTC.

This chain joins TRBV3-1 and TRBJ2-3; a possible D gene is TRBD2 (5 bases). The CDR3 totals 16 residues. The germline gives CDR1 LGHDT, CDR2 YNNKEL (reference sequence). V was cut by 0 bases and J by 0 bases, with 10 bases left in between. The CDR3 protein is CASSQDGRASTDTQYF. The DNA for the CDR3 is TGTGCCAGCAGCCAAGATGGGCGGGCGAGCACAGATACGCAGTATTTT.

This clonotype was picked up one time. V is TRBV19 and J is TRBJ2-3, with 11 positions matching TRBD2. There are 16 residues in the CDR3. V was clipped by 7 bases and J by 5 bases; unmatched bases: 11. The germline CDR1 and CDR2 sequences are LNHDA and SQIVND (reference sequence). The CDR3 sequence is CASTRFSGGAEDTQYF. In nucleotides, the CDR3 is TGTGCCAGTACCCGTTTTAGCGGGGGGGCCGAAGATACGCAGTATTTT.

The CDR3 nucleotides are TGCGCCAGCAGGGGCGAGGGATTGAACACCGGGGAGCTGTTTTTT. Its protein is CASRGEGLNTGELFF. The gene calls are TRBV5-1 and TRBJ2-2; perhaps TRBD2 as D (5 bases). Germline-derived CDR1 and CDR2 are SGHRS and YFSETQ. Trimming removed 5 bases at V and 1 base at J, with 12 bases between. The CDR3 covers 15 residues.

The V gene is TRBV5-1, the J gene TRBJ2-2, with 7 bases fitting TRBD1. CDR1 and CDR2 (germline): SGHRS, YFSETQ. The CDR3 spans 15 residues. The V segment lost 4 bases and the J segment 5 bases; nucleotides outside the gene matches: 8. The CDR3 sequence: CASSVTGIGTGELFF. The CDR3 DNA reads TGCGCCAGCAGCGTGACAGGGATAGGTACCGGGGAGCTGTTTTTT. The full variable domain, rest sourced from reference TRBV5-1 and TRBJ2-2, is KAGVTQTPRYLIKTRGQQVTLSCSPISGHRSVSWYQQTPGQGLQFLFEYFSETQRNKGNFPGRFSGRQFSNSRSEMNVSTLELGDSALYLCASSVTGIGTGELFFGEGSRLTVL.

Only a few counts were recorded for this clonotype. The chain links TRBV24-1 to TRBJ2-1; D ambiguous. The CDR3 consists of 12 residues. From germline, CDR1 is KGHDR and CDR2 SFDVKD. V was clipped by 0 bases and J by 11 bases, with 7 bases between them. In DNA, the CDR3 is TGTGCCACCAGTGATTTGGACGGGCAGCAGTTCTTC. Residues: CATSDLDGQQFF.

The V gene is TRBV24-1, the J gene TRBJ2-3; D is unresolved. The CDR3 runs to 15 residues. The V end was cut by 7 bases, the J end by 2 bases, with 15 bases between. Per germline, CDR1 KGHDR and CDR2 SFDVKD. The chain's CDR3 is CATSPGRIFTDTQYF. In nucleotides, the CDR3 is TGTGCCACCAGCCCTGGACGGATTTTCACAGATACGCAGTATTTT.

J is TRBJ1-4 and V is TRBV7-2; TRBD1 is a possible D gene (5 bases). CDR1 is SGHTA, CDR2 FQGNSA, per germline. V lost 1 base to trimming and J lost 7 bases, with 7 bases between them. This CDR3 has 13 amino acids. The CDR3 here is CASSLVGGEKLFF. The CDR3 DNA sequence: TGTGCCAGCAGCTTAGTCGGGGGTGAAAAACTGTTTTTT.

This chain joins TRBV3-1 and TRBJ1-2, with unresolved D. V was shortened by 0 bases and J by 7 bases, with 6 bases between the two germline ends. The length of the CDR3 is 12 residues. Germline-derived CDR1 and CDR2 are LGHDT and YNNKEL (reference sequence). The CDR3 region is CASSQERAGYTF. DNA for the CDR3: TGTGCCAGCAGCCAAGAGAGGGCTGGCTACACCTTC.

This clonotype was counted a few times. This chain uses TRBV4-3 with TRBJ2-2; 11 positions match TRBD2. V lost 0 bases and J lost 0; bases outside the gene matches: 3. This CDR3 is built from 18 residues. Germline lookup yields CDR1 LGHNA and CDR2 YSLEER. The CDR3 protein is CASSQELAGAANTGELFF. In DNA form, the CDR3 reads TGCGCCAGCAGCCAAGAACTAGCGGGGGCCGCGAACACCGGGGAGCTGTTTTTT.